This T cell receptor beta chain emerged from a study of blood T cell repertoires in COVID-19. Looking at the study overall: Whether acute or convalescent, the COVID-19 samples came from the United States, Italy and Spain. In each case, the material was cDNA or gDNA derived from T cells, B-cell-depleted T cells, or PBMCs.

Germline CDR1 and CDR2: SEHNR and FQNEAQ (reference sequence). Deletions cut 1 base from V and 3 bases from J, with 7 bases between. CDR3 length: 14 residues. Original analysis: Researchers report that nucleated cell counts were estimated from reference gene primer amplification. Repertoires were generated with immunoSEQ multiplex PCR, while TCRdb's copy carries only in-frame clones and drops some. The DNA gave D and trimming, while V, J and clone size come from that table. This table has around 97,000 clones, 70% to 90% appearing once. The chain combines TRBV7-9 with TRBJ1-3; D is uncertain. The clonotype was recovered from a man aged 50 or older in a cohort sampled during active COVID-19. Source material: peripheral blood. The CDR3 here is CASSLGHDGNTIYF. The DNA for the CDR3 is TGTGCCAGCAGCTTAGGACACGATGGAAACACCATATATTTT.